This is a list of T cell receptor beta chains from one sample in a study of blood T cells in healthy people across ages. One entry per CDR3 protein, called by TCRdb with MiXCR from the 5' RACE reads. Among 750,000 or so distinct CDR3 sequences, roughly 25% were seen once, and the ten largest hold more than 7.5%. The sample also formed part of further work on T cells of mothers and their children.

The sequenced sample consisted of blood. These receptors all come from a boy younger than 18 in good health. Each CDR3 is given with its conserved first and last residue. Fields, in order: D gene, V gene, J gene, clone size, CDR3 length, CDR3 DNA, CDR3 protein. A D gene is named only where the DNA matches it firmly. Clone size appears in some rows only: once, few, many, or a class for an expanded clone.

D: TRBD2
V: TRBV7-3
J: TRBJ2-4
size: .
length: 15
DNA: TGTGCCAGCGCTAGGGCTAGCGGGGGCAATGACATTCAGTACTTC
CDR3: CASARASGGNDIQYF

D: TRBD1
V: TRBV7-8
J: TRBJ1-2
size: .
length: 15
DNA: TGTGCCAGCAGCTCCATGGAGGGGGCGCTTAAAGGCTACACCTTC
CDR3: CASSSMEGALKGYTF

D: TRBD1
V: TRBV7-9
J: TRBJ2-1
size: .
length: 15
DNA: TGTGCCAGCAACCTAGACAGGGGGCTCGACAATGAGCAGTTCTTC
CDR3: CASNLDRGLDNEQFF

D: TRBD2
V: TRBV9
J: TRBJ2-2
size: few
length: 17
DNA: TGTGCCAGCAGCGTAGCTGGGACTAGCGGGAACACCGGGGAGCTGTTTTTT
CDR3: CASSVAGTSGNTGELFF

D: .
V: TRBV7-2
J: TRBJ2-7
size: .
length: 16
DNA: TGTGCCAGCAGCTTAGCGATGGGGGGACTCTCCTACGAGCAGTACTTC
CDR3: CASSLAMGGLSYEQYF

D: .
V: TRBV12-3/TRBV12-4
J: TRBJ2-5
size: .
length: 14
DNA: TGTGCCAGCACCCGAACCGGGGGCGAAGAGACCCAGTACTTC
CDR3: CASTRTGGEETQYF

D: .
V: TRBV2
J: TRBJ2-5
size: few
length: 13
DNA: TGTGCCAGCAGGGGACGACGGGGAGAGACCCAGTACTTC
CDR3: CASRGRRGETQYF

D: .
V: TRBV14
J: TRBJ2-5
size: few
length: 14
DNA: TGTGCCAGCAGCCAAGGAATGTACCAAGAGACCCAGTACTTC
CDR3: CASSQGMYQETQYF

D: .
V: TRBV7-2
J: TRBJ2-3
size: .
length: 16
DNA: TGTGCCAGCAGCCGACAGGGAGGAACTAGCACAGATACGCAGTATTTT
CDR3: CASSRQGGTSTDTQYF

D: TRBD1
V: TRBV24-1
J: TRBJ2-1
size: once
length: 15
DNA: TGTGCCACCAGGCACCGGGACAGGGGATACAATGAGCAGTTCTTC
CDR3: CATRHRDRGYNEQFF

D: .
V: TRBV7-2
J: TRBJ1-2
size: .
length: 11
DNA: TGTGCCAGCAGGCAATCGGCTGGCTACACCTTC
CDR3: CASRQSAGYTF

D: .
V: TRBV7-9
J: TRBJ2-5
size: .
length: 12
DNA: TGTGCCAGCAGCTACGAGGGGCTAGGCCTATTCTTC
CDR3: CASSYEGLGLFF

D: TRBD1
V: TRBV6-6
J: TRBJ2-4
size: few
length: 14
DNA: TGTGCCAGCAGTTACCCTGGACAGGGAAACATTCAGTACTTC
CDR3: CASSYPGQGNIQYF

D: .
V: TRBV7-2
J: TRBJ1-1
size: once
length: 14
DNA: TGTGCCAGCAGGACCCAGGGTCGCCTCGCTGAAGCTTTCTTT
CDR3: CASRTQGRLAEAFF